Detailed here is one T cell receptor beta chain. Its antigen is not known. This entry belongs to a study of beta chain features in type 1 diabetes. Study results and caveats: Patients showed naive, central memory and Treg TCRB repertoires that appeared more similar than those of healthy donors.

All of the isolated RNA was reverse transcribed, so expressed TCRB transcripts were sequenced. Profiling relied on immunoSEQ multiplex PCR, and the TCRdb table lists in-frame clones only, not all of them. Of 680,000 or so clones in the sample, less than 20% are singletons; the top ten hold about 0.097%. Markers CD45RO/CCR7/CD25/CD127/CD95/CD27 served to sort CD4+ naive, central memory, regulatory and stem cell-like memory cells. Trimming took 0 bases from V and 2 from J; bases not matched to a gene: 7. Per the germline V gene, CDR1 is LNHNV and CDR2 is YYDKDF (reference sequence). This CDR3 is built from 18 residues.

The sequenced sample consisted of naive CD4+ T cells from blood. The sequence derives from a man aged 18 to 29 in good health. The V gene is TRBV15, the J gene TRBJ2-3; 11 bases are shared with TRBD2. The chain's CDR3 is CATSRDRGLAGFTDTQYF. DNA for the CDR3: TGTGCCACCAGCAGAGATCGAGGACTAGCGGGTTTCACAGATACGCAGTATTTT.